This T cell receptor beta chain was captured in a study of blood T cell repertoires in COVID-19. Across the whole study: The United States, Italy and Spain provided the acute and convalescent COVID-19 samples.

The V gene's germline CDR1 is LGHDT and CDR2 YNNKEL (reference sequence). V lost 5 bases, J lost 2 bases, and 10 bases lay in between. The CDR3 has 14 amino acids. Authors' processing steps: Estimation of nucleated cell counts was performed using reference gene primer amplification. Generated by immunoSEQ multiplex PCR, the TCRdb table keeps only in-frame clones and is missing some. Clone size and V and J calls were adopted from that table, with D and trimming inferred from the DNA. This table holds fewer than 300,000 clones, 85% found once. Residents of 20 to 25 US areas, aged about 18 to 89 years, made up the participants. Grouping used clinical history reported by participants in a survey and questionnaire.

This sequence joins TRBV3-1 (or the pseudogene TRBV3-2) and TRBJ1-3, with a tentative D call TRBD1 (5 bases). The sequence derives from a woman in her fifties or sixties who had recovered from COVID-19. Sequenced input: PBMCs or T cells enriched from blood (not recorded which). The CDR3 loop is CASSALGAGNTIYF. The CDR3 region has the DNA TGTGCCAGCAGCGCCTTAGGGGCTGGAAACACCATATATTTT.